Presented here are 30 T cell receptor beta chains from one specimen sequenced in a study of blood T cell repertoires in COVID-19. TCRdb's copy holds only in-frame clones and misses some; the assay was immunoSEQ multiplex PCR. This table holds about 200,000 clones, approximately 82% found once. The specimen sequenced was peripheral blood. The receptors come from a human donor with acute or convalescent COVID-19. The donor label of this sample is uncertain.

This chain connects TRBV9 to TRBJ1-1; no reliable D call. Germline V CDR1 and CDR2: SGDLS, YYNGEE. V was clipped by 2 bases and J by 5 bases, with 10 bases between them. CDR3 length: 13 residues. CDR3 protein: CASSVSPGTEAFF. The CDR3 DNA reads TGTGCCAGCAGCGTCAGTCCGGGGACTGAAGCTTTCTTT.

The gene calls are TRBV7-9 and TRBJ2-4; 10 bases fit TRBD2. Trimming took 6 bases from V and 4 from J; bases not matched to a gene: 6. The germline V gene encodes CDR1 SEHNR and CDR2 FQNEAQ (reference sequence). The length of the CDR3 is 15 residues. Written as DNA, the CDR3 is TGTGCCAGCAGTCGGACTAGCGGAACGAAAAACATTCAGTACTTC. Protein: CASSRTSGTKNIQYF.

The gene calls are TRBV7-9 and TRBJ2-5; a possible D gene is TRBD1 (6 bases). CDR3 length: 14 amino acids. Per germline, CDR1 SEHNR and CDR2 FQNEAQ (reference sequence). V was cut by 3 bases and J by 0 bases, with 8 bases left in between. The CDR3 region is CASSLGTHQETQYF. The CDR3, as DNA: TGTGCCAGCAGCTTGGGGACACACCAAGAGACCCAGTACTTC.

The chain recombines TRBV19 with TRBJ1-5; 9 bases are a match to TRBD1. CDR1 is LNHDA and CDR2 is SQIVND in the germline V gene (reference sequence). This CDR3 region has 16 residues. With V trimmed by 3 bases and J by 3 bases, 6 bases remained unmatched. DNA of the CDR3: TGTGCCAGTAGTATGAACCGGGACAGGGACAATCAGCCCCAGCATTTT. Translating it yields CASSMNRDRDNQPQHF. Supplemented by reference TRBV19 and TRBJ1-5, the full variable domain reads DGGITQSPKYLFRKEGQNVTLSCEQNLNHDAMYWYRQDPGQGLRLIYYSQIVNDFQKGDIAEGYSVSREKKESFPLTVTSAQKNPTAFYLCASSMNRDRDNQPQHFGDGTRLSIL.

This clone has a handful of counts. The genes are TRBV7-2 and TRBJ1-5; D is uncertain. Per germline, CDR1 SGHTA and CDR2 FQGNSA. The CDR3 runs to 15 residues. Trimming took off 3 bases at V and 2 bases at J, with 11 bases between the two ends. CDR3 nucleotides: TGTGCCAGCAGCTTTGCGGGAGCCGGCAATCAGCCCCAGCATTTT. Protein product: CASSFAGAGNQPQHF.

V and J are TRBV7-3 and TRBJ2-3; TRBD1 matches 7 bases. The CDR3 extends over 15 amino acids. V was clipped by 3 bases and J by 4 bases; unmatched bases: 7. Looked up from germline, CDR1 is SGHTA and CDR2 is FQGTGA. The CDR3 here is CASSFDKGGPDTQYF. CDR3 DNA: TGTGCCAGCAGCTTCGATAAAGGGGGCCCAGATACGCAGTATTTT.

This chain joins TRBV30 and TRBJ1-5, with D perhaps TRBD1 (5 bases). The CDR3 runs to 16 residues. Germline CDR1 is GTSNPN and CDR2 is SVGIG (reference sequence). V shed 2 bases and J shed 4 bases, with 18 bases lying between them. CDR3 sequence reads: CAWSTGGDNWNQPQHF. Written as DNA, the CDR3 is TGTGCCTGGAGTACCGGGGGGGATAATTGGAATCAGCCCCAGCATTTT.

The V and J genes are TRBV18 and TRBJ1-2; TRBD1 might be the D (6 bases). V gave up 1 base and J gave up 2 bases, with 14 bases separating them. The CDR3 spans 16 residues. From germline, CDR1 is KGHSH and CDR2 LQKENI. The CDR3 nucleotides read TGTGCCAGCTCACCACTGCCAGAGACAGGCAACTATGGCTACACCTTC. Translating it yields CASSPLPETGNYGYTF.

The chain carries TRBV2 and TRBJ2-7; D is unclear. In germline, CDR1 is SNHLY, CDR2 FYNNEI. The length of the CDR3 is 16 residues. V lost 0 bases and J lost 4, with 16 bases in between. The CDR3 DNA is TGTGCCAGCAGTGAAGCGGCTAGAAGTATCATTTACGAGCAGTACTTC. It yields the protein CASSEAARSIIYEQYF. Full variable domain (rest looked up from reference TRBV2 and TRBJ2-7): EPEVTQTPSHQVTQMGQEVILRCVPISNHLYFYWYRQILGQKVEFLVSFYNNEISEKSEIFDDQFSVERPDGSNFTLKIRSTKLEDSAMYFCASSEAARSIIYEQYFGPGTRLTVT.

This rearrangement joins TRBV3-1 (or the pseudogene TRBV3-2) to TRBJ2-3; TRBD2 agrees at 7 bases. V lost 0 bases, J lost 0 bases, and 3 bases stayed unmatched. In germline, CDR1 is LGHDT, CDR2 YNNKEL (reference sequence). The CDR3 consists of 16 residues. The CDR3 DNA reads TGTGCCAGCAGCCAAGATTCTAGCGGTAGCACAGATACGCAGTATTTT. Its translation: CASSQDSSGSTDTQYF.

The chain is built from TRBV7-2 and TRBJ2-5; 9 bases map to TRBD2. CDR1 is SGHTA, CDR2 FQGNSA, per germline. The CDR3 contains 13 residues. V shed 5 bases, J shed 5 bases, and the junction held 3 bases outside the gene matches. The CDR3 DNA is TGTGCCAGCAGCCGGAGCGGGGGGGAGACCCAGTACTTC. Translated: CASSRSGGETQYF. Filled out from reference TRBV7-2 and TRBJ2-5, the complete variable domain reads GAGVSQSPSNKVTEKGKDVELRCDPISGHTALYWYRQSLGQGLEFLIYFQGNSAPDKSGLPSDRFSAERTGGSVSTLTIQRTQQEDSAVYLCASSRSGGETQYFGPGTRLLVL.

The chain joins TRBV27 to TRBJ1-1; D ambiguous. The CDR3 totals 16 residues. CDR1 is MNHEY and CDR2 is SMNVEV in the germline V gene (reference sequence). V was clipped by 5 bases and J by 0 bases, with 16 bases between them. CDR3 sequence: CASSPWRDGMNTEAFF. The CDR3 bases are TGTGCCAGCAGTCCCTGGAGGGATGGGATGAACACTGAAGCTTTCTTT.

This chain's CDR3 is CASSYRRDRGYEQYF. The CDR3 coding sequence is TGTGCCAGCAGTTACCGCCGGGACAGGGGGTACGAGCAGTACTTC. The chain employs TRBV6-5 and TRBJ2-7; 11 bases line up with TRBD1. Germline loops: CDR1 MNHEY, CDR2 SVGAGI. Germline trimming cut 2 bases from V and 4 bases from J; bases unmatched to any gene: 4. CDR3 size: 15 residues.

The count of this clone is one. V and J are TRBV5-1 and TRBJ2-1; TRBD2 might be the D (5 bases). V was trimmed by 4 bases and J by 7 bases, leaving 12 bases between them. The CDR3 consists of 13 residues. Germline V CDR1 and CDR2: SGHRS, YFSETQ. The CDR3 sequence is CASSTGLFNEQFF. CDR3 DNA: TGCGCCAGCAGCACCGGACTCTTTAATGAGCAGTTCTTC.

The CDR3 is CASSLGSGYEQYF. The CDR3 nucleotides read TGTGCCAGCAGCTTAGGGTCAGGGTACGAGCAGTACTTC. The chain has TRBV7-6 and TRBJ2-7, with D possibly TRBD1 on 5 matching bases. Germline CDR1 reads SGHVS; CDR2 reads FNYEAQ. This CDR3 contains 13 residues. V was cut by 1 base and J by 4 bases, with 8 bases left in between.

This chain uses TRBV4-3 with TRBJ2-1, with 10 bases identical to TRBD2. CDR3 length: 15 residues. After removal of 6 bases from V and 4 bases from J, the junction contained 6 bases not matched to a gene. Germline CDR1 reads LGHNA; CDR2 reads YSLEER. CDR3 sequence reads: CASSLEREGYNEQFF. The CDR3 nucleotides read TGCGCCAGCAGTCTCGAGCGGGAGGGGTACAATGAGCAGTTCTTC.

This rearrangement joins TRBV2 to TRBJ1-3; D is ambiguous. The CDR3 totals 13 residues. Trimming left V 8 bases short and J 0 bases short, with 8 bases between. Germline CDR1 reads SNHLY; CDR2 reads FYNNEI. CDR3 in amino acids: CASAAISGNTIYF. CDR3 nucleotide sequence: TGTGCCAGCGCGGCCATCTCTGGAAACACCATATATTTT.

V and J are TRBV25-1 and TRBJ1-2; no firm D call. V dropped 5 bases and J dropped 9 bases, with 19 bases sitting between them. Germline V gives CDR1 MGHDK, CDR2 SYGVNS. The CDR3 is made up of 14 amino acids. Here the CDR3 DNA reads TGTGCCAGCAGTCCAACCACCTCGCGGGCCAGCTACACCTTC. The encoded protein is CASSPTTSRASYTF.

This clone was observed a few times. It is unclear where the CDR3 begins or ends on the DNA, so no DNA is shown, and the CDR3 is as TCRdb lists it. V usage is TRBV9 and J usage is TRBJ1-1; no DNA check was done on the table's D call, TRBD1. 14 amino acids form the CDR3, both terminal residues included. Germline loops: CDR1 SGDLS, CDR2 YYNGEE. CDR3 amino acids: CASSVGFGQGTSFF.

This clone came up once. The chain has TRBV2 and TRBJ2-7, with D perhaps TRBD2 (6 bases). The V gene's germline CDR1 is SNHLY and CDR2 FYNNEI. V was pared by 4 bases and J by 4 bases, with 8 bases between. This CDR3 contains 12 residues. The CDR3 here is CASSVGGYEQYF. CDR3 nucleotide sequence: TGTGCCAGCAGTGTCGGGGGTTACGAGCAGTACTTC.

V gene TRBV28 combines with J gene TRBJ1-2, with a tentative D call TRBD1 (6 bases). The CDR3 sequence is 15 residues long. Germline CDR1 reads MDHEN; CDR2 reads SYDVKM. Trimming cost V 7 bases and J 8 bases, with 23 bases left between them. CDR3 nucleotide sequence: TGTGCCAGCATTCTCGCAGGGGACCCACTAAGGGGCTACACCTTC. Encoded protein: CASILAGDPLRGYTF.

The chain carries TRBV7-6 and TRBJ2-1, with D perhaps matching TRBD2 (6 bases). CDR1 is SGHVS and CDR2 is FNYEAQ in the germline V gene. V lost 4 bases and J lost 7, with 11 bases in between. CDR3 length: 13 amino acids. The CDR3 region is CASSWTGGNEQFF. The CDR3 nucleotides are TGTGCCAGCAGCTGGACTGGGGGGAATGAGCAGTTCTTC.

This sequence joins TRBV10-3 and TRBJ2-7; 12 bases line up with TRBD2. The V and J ends lost 4 bases and 2 bases, in that order; junction bases with no gene match: 9. The CDR3 is made up of 17 amino acids. Germline CDR1 ENHRY, CDR2 SYGVKD. CDR3 sequence reads: CAISAPLAGGSAYEQYF. The CDR3 DNA reads TGTGCCATCAGTGCCCCACTAGCGGGAGGCTCAGCCTACGAGCAGTACTTC.

The V gene is TRBV7-6, the J gene TRBJ2-7, with 9 nucleotides matching TRBD2. J was trimmed by 7 bases and V by 5 bases; bases with no gene match: 9. Germline lookup yields CDR1 SGHVS and CDR2 FNYEAQ. The CDR3 is 14 residues long. CDR3 loop: CASSLRLAVGEQYF. The CDR3 DNA follows: TGTGCCAGCAGCCTCCGACTAGCGGTGGGGGAGCAGTACTTC. Based on the CDR3 plus reference TRBV7-6 and TRBJ2-7, the full variable domain is GAGVSQSPRYKVTKRGQDVALRCDPISGHVSLYWYRQALGQGPEFLTYFNYEAQQDKSGLPNDRFSAERPEGSISTLTIQRTEQRDSAMYRCASSLRLAVGEQYFGPGTRLTVT.

DNA for the CDR3: TGTGCCAGCAGTCGGTTTCTGACAGGGCTCTACGAGCAGTACTTC. Amino acids: CASSRFLTGLYEQYF. The rearrangement uses TRBV6-5 and TRBJ2-7; 7 bases match TRBD1. The CDR3 is 15 amino acids. Per the germline V gene, CDR1 is MNHEY and CDR2 is SVGAGI. The junction had 10 bases not matched to a gene; V was cut back by 5 bases and J by 3 bases.

In this sample, this clone turned up a few times. Other nucleotide sequences in the sample specify the same CDR3. The V call is TRBV6-5, the J call TRBJ1-1; 8 nucleotides align to TRBD1. The junction had 5 bases not matched to a gene; V was cut back by 0 bases and J by 5 bases. The CDR3 totals 15 residues. Germline CDR1 MNHEY, CDR2 SVGAGI. CDR3 in amino acids: CASSYSRQGRTEAFF. CDR3 coding DNA: TGTGCCAGCAGTTACTCGAGACAGGGGAGGACTGAAGCTTTCTTT.

The V call is TRBV7-9, the J call TRBJ2-3; a weak D match, TRBD1 (6 bases). V was trimmed by 3 bases and J by 2 bases, leaving 18 bases between them. The length of the CDR3 is 17 residues. Looked up from germline, CDR1 is SEHNR and CDR2 is FQNEAQ (reference sequence). CDR3 protein: CASSLYWGPENTDTQYF. DNA of the CDR3: TGTGCCAGCAGCTTGTATTGGGGGCCGGAAAACACAGATACGCAGTATTTT.

Of note for this clone: This sample also contains other DNA sequences that code for the same CDR3. V and J are TRBV10-3 and TRBJ1-5; a weak D match, TRBD1 (6 bases). This CDR3 has 15 residues. Trimming removed 0 bases from V and 1 base from J, with 7 bases in between. Germline values: CDR1 ENHRY, CDR2 SYGVKD. The chain's CDR3 is CAISESRGSNQPQHF. The CDR3 DNA reads as TGTGCCATCAGTGAGTCCAGGGGAAGCAATCAGCCCCAGCATTTT.

The rearrangement joins TRBV6-5 to TRBJ2-5, with 8 nucleotides matching TRBD1. CDR1 and CDR2 (germline): MNHEY, SVGAGI. V was pared by 0 bases and J by 1 base, with 4 bases of the junction left unmatched. The CDR3 runs 16 residues. Written as DNA, the CDR3 is TGTGCCAGCAGTTACTCACCCGGACAGGGCCAAGAGACCCAGTACTTC. Translation gives CASSYSPGQGQETQYF.

This clone was seen only a few times. The chain employs TRBV10-1 and TRBJ2-7; 11 bases align to TRBD1. Germline V CDR1 and CDR2: WNHNN, SYGVQD (reference sequence). With 5 bases clipped from V and 4 bases from J, the junction kept 4 bases outside the gene matches. This CDR3 region has 14 residues. The CDR3 sequence is CASSRDRGTYEQYF. In nucleotides, the CDR3 is TGCGCCAGCAGTCGGGACAGGGGGACTTACGAGCAGTACTTC.